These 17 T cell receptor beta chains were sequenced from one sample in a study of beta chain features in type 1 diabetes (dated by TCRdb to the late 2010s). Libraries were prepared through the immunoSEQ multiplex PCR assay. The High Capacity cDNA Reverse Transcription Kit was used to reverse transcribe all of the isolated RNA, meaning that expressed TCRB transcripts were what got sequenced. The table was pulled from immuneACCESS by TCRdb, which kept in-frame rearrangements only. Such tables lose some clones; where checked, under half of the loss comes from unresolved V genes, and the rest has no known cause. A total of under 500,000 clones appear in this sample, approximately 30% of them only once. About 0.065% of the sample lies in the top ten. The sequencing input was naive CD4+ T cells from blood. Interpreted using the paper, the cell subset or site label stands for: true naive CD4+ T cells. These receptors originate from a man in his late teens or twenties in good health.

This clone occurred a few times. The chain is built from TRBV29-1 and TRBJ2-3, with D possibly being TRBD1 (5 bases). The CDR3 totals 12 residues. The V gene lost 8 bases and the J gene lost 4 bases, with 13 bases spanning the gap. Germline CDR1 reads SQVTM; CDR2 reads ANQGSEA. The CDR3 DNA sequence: TGCAGCATAGACCTGGGGCCAGATACGCAGTATTTT. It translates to CSIDLGPDTQYF.

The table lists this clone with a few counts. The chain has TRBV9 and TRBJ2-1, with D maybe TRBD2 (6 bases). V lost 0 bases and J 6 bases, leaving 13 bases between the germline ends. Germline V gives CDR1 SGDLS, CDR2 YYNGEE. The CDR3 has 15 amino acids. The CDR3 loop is CASSVVDQGGNEQFF. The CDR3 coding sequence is TGTGCCAGCAGCGTAGTTGATCAGGGAGGCAATGAGCAGTTCTTC.

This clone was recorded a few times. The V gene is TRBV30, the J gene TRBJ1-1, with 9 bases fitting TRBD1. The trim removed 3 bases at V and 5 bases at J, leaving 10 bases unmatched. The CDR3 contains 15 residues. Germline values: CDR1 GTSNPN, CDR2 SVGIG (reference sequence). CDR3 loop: CAWRGMDRGGTEAFF. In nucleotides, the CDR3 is TGTGCCTGGAGAGGGATGGACAGGGGCGGGACTGAAGCTTTCTTT. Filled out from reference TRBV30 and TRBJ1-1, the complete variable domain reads SQTIHQWPATLVQPVGSPLSLECTVEGTSNPNLYWYRQAAGRGLQLLFYSVGIGQISSEVPQNLSASRPQDRQFILSSKKLLLSDSGFYLCAWRGMDRGGTEAFFGQGTRLTVV.

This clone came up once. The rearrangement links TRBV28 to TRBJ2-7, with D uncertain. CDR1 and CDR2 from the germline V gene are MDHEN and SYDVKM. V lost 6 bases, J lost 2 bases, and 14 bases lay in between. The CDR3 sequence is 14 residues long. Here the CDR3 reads CASSTPTAPYEQYF. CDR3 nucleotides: TGTGCCAGCAGCACACCGACGGCCCCCTACGAGCAGTACTTC.

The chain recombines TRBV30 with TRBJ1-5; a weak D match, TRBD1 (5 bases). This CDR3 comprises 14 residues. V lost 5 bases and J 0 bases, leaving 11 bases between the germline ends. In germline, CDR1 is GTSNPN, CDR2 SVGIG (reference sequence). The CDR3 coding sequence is TGTGCCTGGGGGGACGGCAATAGCAATCAGCCCCAGCATTTT. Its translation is CAWGDGNSNQPQHF.

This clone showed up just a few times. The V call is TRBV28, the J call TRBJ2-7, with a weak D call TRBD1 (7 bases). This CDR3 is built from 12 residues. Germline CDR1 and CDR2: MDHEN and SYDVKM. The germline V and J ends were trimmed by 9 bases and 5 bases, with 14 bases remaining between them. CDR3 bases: TGTGCCAGTAAGGGACAGCGGGACGAGCAGTACTTC. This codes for CASKGQRDEQYF.

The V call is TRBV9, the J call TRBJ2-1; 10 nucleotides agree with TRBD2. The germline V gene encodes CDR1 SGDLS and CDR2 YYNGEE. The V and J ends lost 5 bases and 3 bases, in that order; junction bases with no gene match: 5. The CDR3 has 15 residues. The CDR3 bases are TGTGCCAGCAGTGGAGCGGGAGGGTTCTACAATGAGCAGTTCTTC. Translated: CASSGAGGFYNEQFF. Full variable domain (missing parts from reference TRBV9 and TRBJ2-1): DSGVTQTPKHLITATGQRVTLRCSPRSGDLSVYWYQQSLDQGLQFLIQYYNGEERAKGNILERFSAQQFPDLHSELNLSSLELGDSALYFCASSGAGGFYNEQFFGPGTRLTVL.

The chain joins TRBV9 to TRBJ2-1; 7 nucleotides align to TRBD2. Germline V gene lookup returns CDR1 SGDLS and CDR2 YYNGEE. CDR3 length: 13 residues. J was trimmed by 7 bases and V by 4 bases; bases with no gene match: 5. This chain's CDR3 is CASSTSLANEQFF. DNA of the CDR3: TGTGCCAGCAGCACCTCACTAGCGAATGAGCAGTTCTTC.

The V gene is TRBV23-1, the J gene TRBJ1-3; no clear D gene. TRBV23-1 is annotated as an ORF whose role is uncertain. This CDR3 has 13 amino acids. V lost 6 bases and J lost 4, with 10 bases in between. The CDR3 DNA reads TGCGCCAGCAGAGCGGTTGGCGGAAACACCATATATTTT. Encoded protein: CASRAVGGNTIYF.

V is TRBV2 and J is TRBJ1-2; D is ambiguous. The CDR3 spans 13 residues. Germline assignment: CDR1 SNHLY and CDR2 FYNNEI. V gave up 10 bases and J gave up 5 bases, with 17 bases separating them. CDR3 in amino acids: CATVGMTGYGYTF. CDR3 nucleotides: TGTGCCACCGTAGGGATGACGGGTTATGGCTACACCTTC. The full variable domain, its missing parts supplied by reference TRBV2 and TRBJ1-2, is EPEVTQTPSHQVTQMGQEVILRCVPISNHLYFYWYRQILGQKVEFLVSFYNNEISEKSEIFDDQFSVERPDGSNFTLKIRSTKLEDSAMYFCATVGMTGYGYTFGSGTRLTVV.

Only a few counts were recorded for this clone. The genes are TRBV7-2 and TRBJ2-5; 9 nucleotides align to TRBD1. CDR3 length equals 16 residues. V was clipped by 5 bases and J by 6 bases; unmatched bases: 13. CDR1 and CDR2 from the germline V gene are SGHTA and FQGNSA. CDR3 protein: CASSSLGSGQGKTQYF. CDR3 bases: TGTGCCAGCAGCAGCTTAGGTAGTGGACAGGGGAAGACCCAGTACTTC.

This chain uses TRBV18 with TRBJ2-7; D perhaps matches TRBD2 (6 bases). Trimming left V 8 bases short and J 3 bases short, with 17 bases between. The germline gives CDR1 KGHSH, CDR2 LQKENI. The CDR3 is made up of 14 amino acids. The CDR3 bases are TGTGCCAGCCGGCGGGGAGAAGGGTTCTACGAGCAGTACTTC. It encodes CASRRGEGFYEQYF. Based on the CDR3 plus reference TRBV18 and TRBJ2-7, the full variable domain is NAGVMQNPRHLVRRRGQEARLRCSPMKGHSHVYWYRQLPEEGLKFMVYLQKENIIDESGMPKERFSAEFPKEGPSILRIQQVVRGDSAAYFCASRRGEGFYEQYFGPGTRLTVT.

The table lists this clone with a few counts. CDR3 sequence: CASSQGHMADTEAFF. Here the CDR3 DNA reads TGTGCCAGCAGTCAAGGACATATGGCCGACACTGAAGCTTTCTTT. V usage is TRBV6-5 and J usage is TRBJ1-1, with TRBD1 as a possible D gene (5 bases). Trimming left V 5 bases short and J 3 bases short, with 16 bases between. The CDR3 sequence is 15 residues long. Germline CDR1 and CDR2: MNHEY and SVGAGI.

CDR3 DNA sequence: TGTGCCTGGAGAGAACACCCTGGCACCACTGAAGCTTTCTTT. Its translation: CAWREHPGTTEAFF. The chain links TRBV30 to TRBJ1-1; no definite D call. This CDR3 has 14 amino acids. Trimming removed 3 bases from V and 4 bases from J, with 15 bases in between. Germline CDR1 is GTSNPN and CDR2 is SVGIG (reference sequence).

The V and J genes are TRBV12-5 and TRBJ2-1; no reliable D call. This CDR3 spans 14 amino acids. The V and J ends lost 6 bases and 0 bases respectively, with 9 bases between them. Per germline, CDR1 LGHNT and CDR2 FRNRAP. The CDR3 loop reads CASGRDNSYNEQFF. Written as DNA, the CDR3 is TGTGCTAGTGGCCGAGATAACTCCTACAATGAGCAGTTCTTC.

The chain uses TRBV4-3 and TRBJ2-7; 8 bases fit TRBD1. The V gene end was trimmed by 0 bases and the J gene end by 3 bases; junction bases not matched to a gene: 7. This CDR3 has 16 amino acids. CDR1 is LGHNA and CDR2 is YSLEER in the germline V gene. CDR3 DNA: TGCGCCAGCAGCCAAGAAAAAGGACAGGGCAGCTACGAGCAGTACTTC. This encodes CASSQEKGQGSYEQYF.

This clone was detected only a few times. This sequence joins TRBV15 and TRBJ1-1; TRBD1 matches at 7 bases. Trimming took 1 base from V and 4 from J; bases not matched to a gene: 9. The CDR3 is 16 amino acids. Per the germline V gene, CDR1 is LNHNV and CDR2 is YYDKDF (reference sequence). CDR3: CATSRGHLDRSTEAFF. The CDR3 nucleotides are TGTGCCACCAGCAGAGGTCACCTGGACAGGAGCACTGAAGCTTTCTTT.